These 23 T cell receptor beta chains originate from one sample sequenced in a study of shared clonotypes between healthy human individuals. Clones were read by immunoSEQ multiplex PCR, and TCRdb kept only the in-frame ones, dropping some. Seen here are millions of clones, more than 90% observed once, and the top ten hold 0.11% to 0.15%. Source material: naive CD4+ T cells sorted from blood. Noted subset: CD45RA+ positively selected. The source of these receptors is a man younger than 35 in good health.

The V call is TRBV7-2, the J call TRBJ2-1; 9 positions match TRBD2. Germline CDR1 reads SGHTA; CDR2 reads FQGNSA. Losses at the gene ends were 2 bases for V and 9 bases for J; bases not matched to a gene: 5. The CDR3 contains 14 residues. CDR3 protein: CASSLQGLATEQFF. The CDR3 nucleotides read TGTGCCAGCAGCTTACAAGGACTAGCGACTGAGCAGTTCTTC.

CDR3 amino acids: CASSLRVSYEQYF. Here the CDR3 DNA reads TGTGCCAGCAGTTTAAGGGTCTCCTACGAGCAGTACTTC. V usage is TRBV27 and J usage is TRBJ2-7, with D uncertain. This CDR3 has 13 amino acids. Germline CDR1 is MNHEY and CDR2 is SMNVEV (reference sequence). Trimming shortened V by 2 bases and J by 0 bases, and 5 bases separated the two germline ends.

The CDR3 reads CASSPLLGGSTDTQYF. CDR3 sequence (DNA): TGTGCCAGCAGCCCCCTGTTGGGGGGGAGCACAGATACGCAGTATTTT. The gene calls are TRBV7-6 and TRBJ2-3; 7 bases line up with TRBD2. V gave up 5 bases and J gave up 0 bases; unmatched junction bases: 8. Germline loops: CDR1 SGHVS, CDR2 FNYEAQ. The CDR3 sequence is 16 residues long.

V gene TRBV13 combines with J gene TRBJ2-4, with 9 bases identical to TRBD2. V was clipped by 4 bases and J by 6 bases; unmatched bases: 1. Looked up from germline, CDR1 is PRHDT and CDR2 is FYEKMQ (reference sequence). This CDR3 contains 13 residues. The CDR3 nucleotides are TGTGCCAGCAGCTATAGCGGGGGAAACATTCAGTACTTC. It codes for CASSYSGGNIQYF.

This clone was seen once. The chain combines TRBV9 with TRBJ2-7; D possibly matches TRBD1 or TRBD2 (5 bases each). Germline V gene lookup returns CDR1 SGDLS and CDR2 YYNGEE. V was shortened by 4 bases and J by 3 bases, with 17 bases between the two germline ends. The CDR3 covers 15 residues. The CDR3 DNA follows: TGTGCCAGCAGCAAACAGGAGGCTGCCCTCTACGAGCAGTACTTC. Encoded protein: CASSKQEAALYEQYF.

The chain uses TRBV5-1 and TRBJ1-5; the match to TRBD1 covers 9 bases. J gave up 2 bases and V 2 bases, and 5 bases lay outside the gene matches. This CDR3 contains 16 residues. The V gene's germline CDR1 is SGHRS and CDR2 YFSETQ. The CDR3 nucleotides are TGCGCCAGCAGCTTAACAGGGGGCGAAGGCAATCAGCCCCAGCATTTT. It yields the protein CASSLTGGEGNQPQHF. Using reference TRBV5-1 and TRBJ1-5 for the parts outside the CDR3, the full variable domain is KAGVTQTPRYLIKTRGQQVTLSCSPISGHRSVSWYQQTPGQGLQFLFEYFSETQRNKGNFPGRFSGRQFSNSRSEMNVSTLELGDSALYLCASSLTGGEGNQPQHFGDGTRLSIL.

CDR3 sequence: CASSYSFGGSYEQYF. CDR3 sequence (DNA): TGTGCCAGCAGTTATTCTTTTGGGGGCTCCTACGAGCAGTACTTC. This chain links TRBV6-5 with TRBJ2-7, with D possibly called TRBD1 or TRBD2 (5 bases each). Trimming pared 3 bases from V and 0 bases from J, leaving 12 bases between. Germline CDR1 reads MNHEY; CDR2 reads SVGAGI. The CDR3 is 15 amino acids.

The genes are TRBV6-1 and TRBJ1-1; 12 bases are a match to TRBD1. There are 16 residues in the CDR3. Per germline, CDR1 MNHNS and CDR2 SASEGT. The V gene end was trimmed by 6 bases and the J gene end by 4 bases; junction bases not matched to a gene: 9. The CDR3 here is CASSETGQGAGTEAFF. The CDR3 DNA reads TGTGCCAGCAGCGAAACGGGACAGGGGGCGGGCACTGAAGCTTTCTTT.

The chain joins TRBV9 to TRBJ2-1; D is perhaps TRBD1 (6 bases). V was clipped by 3 bases and J by 9 bases, with 22 bases between them. Germline CDR1 SGDLS, CDR2 YYNGEE. CDR3 length: 16 residues. The CDR3 protein is CASSEQGPRTVGEQFF. The CDR3 DNA follows: TGTGCCAGCAGCGAACAGGGCCCCCGAACCGTTGGTGAGCAGTTCTTC.

The chain employs TRBV7-9 and TRBJ1-2, with D perhaps TRBD1 (5 bases). The V end was cut by 1 base, the J end by 4 bases, with 7 bases between. Germline V CDR1 and CDR2: SEHNR, FQNEAQ (reference sequence). The CDR3 is 13 residues long. The CDR3 region is CASSLDRFYGYTF. Here the CDR3 DNA reads TGTGCCAGCAGCTTAGACAGGTTCTATGGCTACACCTTC.

The genes are TRBV11-2 and TRBJ2-5, with TRBD2 as a possible D gene (7 bases). The CDR3 runs 15 residues. The germline V gene has CDR1 SGHAT and CDR2 FQNNGV. V was shortened by 5 bases and J by 5 bases, with 18 bases between the two germline ends. CDR3 protein: CASSPLGGQGETQYF. DNA for the CDR3: TGTGCCAGCAGCCCCCTGGGGGGGCAGGGGGAGACCCAGTACTTC.

About this clone itself: Its ends do not fully match the called genes, so a read error is possible. The chain carries TRBV28 and TRBJ2-7; D might be TRBD1 (6 bases). This CDR3 comprises 16 residues. Per the germline V gene, CDR1 is MDHEN and CDR2 is SYDVKM. DNA of the CDR3: TGTGCCAGCAGTCTACTAGGGGGTCCTGCGTCCTACGGGCAGTACTTC. Protein sequence: CASSLLGGPASYGQYF.

J is TRBJ2-2 and V is TRBV7-9; no reliable D call. Germline V gene lookup returns CDR1 SEHNR and CDR2 FQNEAQ (reference sequence). The germline V and J ends were trimmed by 1 base and 7 bases, with 7 bases remaining between them. This CDR3 spans 13 amino acids. DNA for the CDR3: TGTGCCAGCAGCTTAGTCTCGAACGGGGAGCTGTTTTTT. Translating it yields CASSLVSNGELFF.

The rearrangement uses TRBV5-1 and TRBJ2-5, with 7 bases fitting TRBD1. V was clipped by 2 bases and J by 6 bases; unmatched bases: 4. The CDR3 has 13 residues. Germline CDR1 and CDR2: SGHRS and YFSETQ. CDR3 protein: CASSLTGDQTQYF. The CDR3 DNA reads as TGCGCCAGCAGCTTAACAGGGGACCAGACCCAGTACTTC. The whole variable domain, filled in from reference TRBV5-1 and TRBJ2-5, reads KAGVTQTPRYLIKTRGQQVTLSCSPISGHRSVSWYQQTPGQGLQFLFEYFSETQRNKGNFPGRFSGRQFSNSRSEMNVSTLELGDSALYLCASSLTGDQTQYFGPGTRLLVL.

This clone was observed a single time. V gene TRBV14 combines with J gene TRBJ2-7; 8 bases align to TRBD1. This CDR3 contains 15 residues. Germline values: CDR1 SGHDN, CDR2 FVKESK. V shed 4 bases, J shed 2 bases, and the junction held 7 bases outside the gene matches. The CDR3, as DNA: TGTGCCAGCAGCCTCAATCCGGGACAGGCCTACGAGCAGTACTTC. This gives the protein CASSLNPGQAYEQYF.

The J gene is TRBJ2-2, the V gene TRBV14; no definite D call. The V end lost 1 base, the J end lost 4 bases, and 7 bases lay between the germline ends. The CDR3 is made up of 14 amino acids. Germline CDR1 and CDR2: SGHDN and FVKESK. Here the CDR3 reads CASSQARLTGELFF. Written as DNA, the CDR3 is TGTGCCAGCAGCCAAGCACGCCTCACCGGGGAGCTGTTTTTT.

The V and J genes are TRBV6-5 and TRBJ2-7, with D possibly called TRBD1 or TRBD2 (6 bases each). Looked up from germline, CDR1 is MNHEY and CDR2 is SVGAGI. V lost 11 bases to trimming and J lost 5 bases, with 19 bases between them. The length of the CDR3 is 13 residues. DNA of the CDR3: TGTGCCGTTGGTCGGGGGCCTCCTCACGAGCAGTACTTC. Its translation is CAVGRGPPHEQYF.

V usage is TRBV18 and J usage is TRBJ2-7, with 9 nucleotides matching TRBD1. The CDR3 runs 15 residues. Germline lookup yields CDR1 KGHSH and CDR2 LQKENI. V was pared by 3 bases and J by 3 bases, with 6 bases of the junction left unmatched. The CDR3 sequence is CASSPLGGQGYEQYF. Here the CDR3 DNA reads TGTGCCAGCTCACCCCTCGGGGGACAGGGCTACGAGCAGTACTTC.

The DNA of the CDR3 is TGTGCCAGTAGTAGGGAGAGGGATGCCCAGCATTTT. Protein product: CASSRERDAQHF. The rearrangement links TRBV19 to TRBJ1-5, with D uncertain. V dropped 4 bases and J dropped 11 bases, with 12 bases sitting between them. Germline CDR1 reads LNHDA; CDR2 reads SQIVND (reference sequence). This CDR3 contains 12 residues.

V usage is TRBV19 and J usage is TRBJ1-2; the D is unclear. The germline CDR1 and CDR2 sequences are LNHDA and SQIVND (reference sequence). Trimming took off 1 base at V and 8 bases at J, with 23 bases between the two ends. The CDR3 contains 17 residues. CDR3 residues: CASSIGARVRPEHGYTF. The CDR3 DNA reads as TGTGCCAGTAGTATAGGTGCCCGTGTGCGCCCAGAGCACGGCTACACCTTC.

V gene TRBV6-5 combines with J gene TRBJ2-2; tentative D call: TRBD2 (5 bases). Germline V CDR1 and CDR2: MNHEY, SVGAGI. Deletions cut 1 base from V and 4 bases from J, with 10 bases between. The CDR3 extends over 15 amino acids. The DNA for the CDR3 is TGTGCCAGCAGTTACTTGACTACCATCACCGGGGAGCTGTTTTTT. Translation: CASSYLTTITGELFF.

With regard to this clone: Other DNA sequences from this sample encode an identical CDR3 as well. J is TRBJ2-1 and V is TRBV30, with D uncertain. The V gene's germline CDR1 is GTSNPN and CDR2 SVGIG (reference sequence). V was pared by 0 bases and J by 6 bases, with 15 bases between. The CDR3 runs to 15 residues. CDR3 residues: CAWSVRAGSGNEQFF. CDR3 sequence (DNA): TGTGCCTGGAGTGTACGGGCCGGTTCTGGCAATGAGCAGTTCTTC.

The rearrangement links TRBV5-6 to TRBJ2-1; D unresolved. Germline CDR1 SGHDT, CDR2 YYEEEE. The CDR3 spans 15 residues. V was shortened by 4 bases and J by 0 bases, with 11 bases between the two germline ends. CDR3 nucleotides: TGTGCCAGCAGCCTCCGGAGTGGCTCCTACAATGAGCAGTTCTTC. Its protein product is CASSLRSGSYNEQFF.